This TCR beta chain stems from a study of T cells in Graves' hyperthyroidism and ophthalmopathy. The CDR3 has 17 residues. Germline V gives CDR1 LGHNT, CDR2 FRNRAP. Trimming removed 0 bases at V and 2 bases at J, with 17 bases between. This clonotype was seen many times. Researchers amplified the TCR beta CDR3 regions from RNA transcripts. A set of HTBI primers served as the primers for a first-round RT-PCR of the TCR CDR3. TCRdb independently ran MiXCR on the multiplex PCR reads; one entry per CDR3 protein. Of about 350,000 distinct CDR3 sequences listed, approximately 15% were seen once; the top ten hold 20% to 25%.

V gene TRBV12-5 combines with J gene TRBJ2-7, with a tentative D call TRBD2 (6 bases). The source is a woman aged 25 to 39 with Graves' hyperthyroidism. Sample: blood. The CDR3 reads CASGLVTGTGVPYEQYF. The CDR3 region has the DNA TGTGCTAGTGGTTTGGTTACCGGGACGGGGGTTCCCTACGAGCAGTACTTC.